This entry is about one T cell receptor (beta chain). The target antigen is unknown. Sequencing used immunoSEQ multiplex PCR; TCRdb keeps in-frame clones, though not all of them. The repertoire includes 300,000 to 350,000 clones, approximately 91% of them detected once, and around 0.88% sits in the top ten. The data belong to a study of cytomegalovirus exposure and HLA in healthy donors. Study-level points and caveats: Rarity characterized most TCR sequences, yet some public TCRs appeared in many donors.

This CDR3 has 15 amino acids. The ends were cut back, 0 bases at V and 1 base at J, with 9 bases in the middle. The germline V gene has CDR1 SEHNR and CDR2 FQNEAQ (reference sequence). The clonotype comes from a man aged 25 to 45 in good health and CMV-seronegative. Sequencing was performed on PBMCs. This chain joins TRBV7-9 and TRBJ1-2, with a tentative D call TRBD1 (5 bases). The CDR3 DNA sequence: TGTGCCAGCAGCTTAGCCCGGGGGGGTAACTATGGCTACACCTTC. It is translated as CASSLARGGNYGYTF.